The source of this TCR beta chain is a study of blood T cell repertoires in COVID-19. Overall study: The study drew acute and convalescent COVID-19 samples from the United States, Italy and Spain. PBMCs, B-cell-depleted T cells, or T cells provided the cDNA or gDNA that made up the material.

This clone was found once. Source study methods: Reference gene primer amplification in the assay estimated nucleated cell counts. Profiled with immunoSEQ multiplex PCR; TCRdb holds only in-frame clones, not every one. V and J calls and clone size follow that table, whereas D and trimming were derived from the DNA. The table records approximately 180,000 clones, 70% to 90% of them present only once. V was cut by 0 bases and J by 6 bases, with 10 bases left in between. Per germline, CDR1 SGHVS and CDR2 FNYEAQ. The CDR3 covers 14 residues. The material sequenced was peripheral blood. This chain connects TRBV7-6 to TRBJ2-3, with D hard to call. The TCR was taken from a person aged 65 to 79 with COVID-19, enrolled during active disease. CDR3 in DNA: TGTGCCAGCAGCTTAGCTTTCTCCTCCGATACGCAGTATTTT. This sequence encodes CASSLAFSSDTQYF. The full variable domain, in which reference TRBV7-6 and TRBJ2-3 provide the parts outside the CDR3, is GAGVSQSPRYKVTKRGQDVALRCDPISGHVSLYWYRQALGQGPEFLTYFNYEAQQDKSGLPNDRFSAERPEGSISTLTIQRTEQRDSAMYRCASSLAFSSDTQYFGPGTRLTVL.